Each of the 9 T cell receptor beta chains below was sequenced from the same sample in a study of T cell changes during pregnancy in multiple sclerosis. Using immunoSEQ multiplex PCR, the repertoire was profiled, and TCRdb retains in-frame clones only, with some absent. The sample contains some 60,000 clones, 85% to 95% of which appear only once. The starting material was peripheral blood, obtained after pregnancy. The receptors come from a female donor with multiple sclerosis, enrolled in a pregnancy study.

The rearrangement joins TRBV10-2 to TRBJ2-1; D may be TRBD2 (6 bases). From germline, CDR1 is WSHSY and CDR2 SAAADI. With 4 bases removed from V and 8 bases from J, the gap between germline ends came to 6 bases. CDR3 length: 11 residues. This chain's CDR3 is CASSGGDEQFF. CDR3 DNA sequence: TGCGCCAGCAGTGGGGGGGATGAGCAGTTCTTC.

With respect to this clone: A junction end diverges from the germline sequence, so it may reflect a read error. The V call is TRBV5-4, the J call TRBJ2-2; 11 bases match TRBD1. CDR3 length: 18 amino acids. CDR1 and CDR2 from the germline V gene are SGHNT and YYREEE (reference sequence). The CDR3 loop reads CASSHSRTGGYGTGELFF. CDR3 in DNA: TGCGCCAGCAGCCACTCCCGGACAGGGGGCTACGGCACCGGGGAGCTGTTTTTT.

The V gene is TRBV7-9, the J gene TRBJ2-3; 7 nucleotides align to TRBD1. The V and J ends lost 2 bases and 1 base, in that order; junction bases with no gene match: 3. CDR3 length: 15 amino acids. Per the germline V gene, CDR1 is SEHNR and CDR2 is FQNEAQ (reference sequence). The CDR3, as DNA: TGTGCCAGCAGCTTAATCGACAGGGGCACAGATACGCAGTATTTT. The encoded protein is CASSLIDRGTDTQYF. Based on the CDR3 plus reference TRBV7-9 and TRBJ2-3, the full variable domain is DTGVSQNPRHKITKRGQNVTFRCDPISEHNRLYWYRQTLGQGPEFLTYFQNEAQLEKSRLLSDRFSAERPKGSFSTLEIQRTEQGDSAMYLCASSLIDRGTDTQYFGPGTRLTVL.

V is TRBV6-5 and J is TRBJ2-1; tentative D call: TRBD2 (6 bases). Germline assignment: CDR1 MNHEY and CDR2 SVGAGI. V dropped 2 bases and J dropped 10 bases, with 21 bases sitting between them. The CDR3 spans 16 residues. For the CDR3, the DNA is TGTGCCAGCAGTTACCCGACTAGGCCAGGGAGTTGGGAGCAGTTCTTC. This gives the protein CASSYPTRPGSWEQFF.

The CDR3 DNA follows: TGTGCCAGCAGCCTCCCAGTAGGGGTGGACACAGATACGCAGTATTTT. This encodes CASSLPVGVDTDTQYF. This chain links TRBV6-6 with TRBJ2-3; D is possibly TRBD1 (5 bases). The germline V gene has CDR1 MNHNY and CDR2 SVGAGI (reference sequence). Trimming cost V 6 bases and J 2 bases, with 18 bases left between them. The CDR3 is made up of 16 amino acids.

J is TRBJ2-2 and V is TRBV6-1; possibly TRBD1 for D (6 bases). Germline CDR1 and CDR2: MNHNS and SASEGT. The CDR3 runs 14 residues. V lost 5 bases and J 1 base, leaving 8 bases between the germline ends. In DNA, the CDR3 is TGTGCCAGCAGTATACAGGGGAACACCGGGGAGCTGTTTTTT. The encoded protein is CASSIQGNTGELFF.

The rearrangement uses TRBV27 and TRBJ2-3; 11 bases align to TRBD2. V was clipped by 6 bases and J by 2 bases; unmatched bases: 7. Germline-derived CDR1 and CDR2 are MNHEY and SMNVEV (reference sequence). The CDR3 spans 16 residues. This CDR3 is CASRPGTSGLTDTQYF. As DNA, the CDR3 is TGTGCCAGCAGGCCGGGGACTAGCGGCCTCACAGATACGCAGTATTTT.

The J gene is TRBJ1-5, the V gene TRBV5-8; 7 bases fit TRBD1. This CDR3 contains 15 residues. Looked up from germline, CDR1 is SGHTS and CDR2 is YDEGEE. V was pared by 0 bases and J by 4 bases, with 4 bases of the junction left unmatched. This CDR3 reads CASSLGDSSNQPQHF. Written as DNA, the CDR3 is TGTGCCAGCAGCTTGGGGGACAGCTCGAATCAGCCCCAGCATTTT.

This chain connects TRBV6-1 to TRBJ2-7, with D perhaps matching TRBD2 (5 bases). The CDR3 runs 14 residues. The germline V gene encodes CDR1 MNHNS and CDR2 SASEGT. V lost 6 bases to trimming and J lost 2 bases, with 14 bases between them. For the CDR3, the DNA is TGTGCCAGCAGCCGGACTCTCCAGGCCTACGAGCAGTACTTC. Translation gives CASSRTLQAYEQYF.